The rows below give T cell receptor beta chains drawn from one sample of a study of OX40 agonist ivuxolimab in advanced cancers. Generated by immunoSEQ multiplex PCR, the TCRdb table keeps only in-frame clones and is missing some. The top ten clones hold 2% to 3% of a sample with just over 90,000 clones, approximately 94% of them seen once. Sample: CD4+ or CD8+ T cells sorted from blood, taken in a trial of the OX40 agonist ivuxolimab. These receptors came from an adult with an advanced solid tumor such as melanoma, head and neck, liver or kidney cancer. Each CDR3 is given with its conserved first and last residue. The order of the fields is D gene, clone size, V gene, J gene, CDR3 protein, CDR3 DNA. A D gene is named only where the DNA matches it firmly. Size values are once, few and many counts, or a class for expanded clones, and some rows have none.

d_call: NA; clone_size: NA; v_call: TRBV5-1; j_call: TRBJ2-1; cdr3_aa: CASSLGREQFF; cdr3_nt: TGCGCCAGCAGCTTGGGACGTGAGCAGTTCTTC
d_call: TRBD2; clone_size: NA; v_call: TRBV27; j_call: TRBJ2-5; cdr3_aa: CASSPVTGGDETQYF; cdr3_nt: TGTGCCAGCAGTCCGGTGACGGGGGGGGACGAGACCCAGTACTTC
d_call: NA; clone_size: NA; v_call: TRBV27; j_call: TRBJ1-5; cdr3_aa: CASRAGVSNQPQHF; cdr3_nt: TGTGCCAGCAGAGCAGGGGTGAGCAATCAGCCCCAGCATTTT
d_call: NA; clone_size: NA; v_call: TRBV27; j_call: TRBJ1-4; cdr3_aa: CASSLWGVSNEKLFF; cdr3_nt: TGTGCCAGCAGTTTATGGGGGGTATCCAATGAAAAACTGTTTTTT
d_call: TRBD2; clone_size: few; v_call: TRBV11-2; j_call: TRBJ2-5; cdr3_aa: CASSTRTSGREETQYF; cdr3_nt: TGTGCCAGCAGCACCCGGACTAGCGGGAGGGAGGAGACCCAGTACTTC
d_call: NA; clone_size: NA; v_call: TRBV19; j_call: TRBJ2-2; cdr3_aa: CASIENTGELFF; cdr3_nt: TGTGCCAGTATAGAAAACACCGGGGAGCTGTTTTTT
d_call: NA; clone_size: NA; v_call: TRBV29-1; j_call: TRBJ2-1; cdr3_aa: CSVENGEFSYNEQFF; cdr3_nt: TGCAGCGTTGAAAATGGTGAGTTCTCCTACAATGAGCAGTTCTTC
d_call: TRBD1; clone_size: NA; v_call: TRBV7-8; j_call: TRBJ2-7; cdr3_aa: CASSFSPGQLNYEQYF; cdr3_nt: TGTGCCAGCAGCTTCTCCCCGGGACAGCTCAACTACGAGCAGTACTTC
d_call: NA; clone_size: NA; v_call: TRBV6-5; j_call: TRBJ2-2; cdr3_aa: CASSSDSRIGELFF; cdr3_nt: TGTGCCAGCAGTTCTGACTCGCGGATCGGGGAGCTGTTTTTT
d_call: TRBD2; clone_size: NA; v_call: TRBV19; j_call: TRBJ2-1; cdr3_aa: CASSSSGRAANEQFF; cdr3_nt: TGTGCCAGTAGTAGTAGCGGGAGGGCCGCGAATGAGCAGTTCTTC
d_call: TRBD1; clone_size: NA; v_call: TRBV7-9; j_call: TRBJ1-1; cdr3_aa: CASSSRQGKGTEAFF; cdr3_nt: TGTGCCAGCAGCTCACGACAGGGTAAGGGTACTGAAGCTTTCTTT
d_call: NA; clone_size: NA; v_call: TRBV11-2; j_call: TRBJ2-7; cdr3_aa: CASSLSLTYEQYF; cdr3_nt: TGTGCCAGCAGCTTAAGCCTGACTTACGAGCAGTACTTC
d_call: NA; clone_size: NA; v_call: TRBV5-1; j_call: TRBJ1-2; cdr3_aa: CASSLAGAGADYGYTF; cdr3_nt: TGCGCCAGCAGCTTGGCCGGGGCGGGGGCCGACTATGGCTACACCTTC
d_call: NA; clone_size: NA; v_call: TRBV5-1; j_call: TRBJ1-3; cdr3_aa: CASRDGNTIYF; cdr3_nt: TGCGCCAGCAGAGACGGAAACACCATATATTTT
d_call: TRBD1; clone_size: NA; v_call: TRBV19; j_call: TRBJ1-2; cdr3_aa: CASSETGTGGYTF; cdr3_nt: TGTGCCAGTAGTGAAACCGGGACAGGTGGCTACACCTTC
d_call: NA; clone_size: NA; v_call: TRBV27; j_call: TRBJ1-1; cdr3_aa: CASGLGANTEAFF; cdr3_nt: TGTGCCAGCGGGCTGGGGGCGAACACTGAAGCTTTCTTT
d_call: NA; clone_size: NA; v_call: TRBV20-1; j_call: TRBJ2-1; cdr3_aa: CSASFGEQFF; cdr3_nt: TGCAGTGCTAGTTTCGGGGAGCAGTTCTTC
d_call: TRBD1; clone_size: NA; v_call: TRBV27; j_call: TRBJ1-2; cdr3_aa: CASSPQWTGGGYTF; cdr3_nt: TGTGCCAGCAGTCCACAATGGACAGGGGGGGGCTACACCTTC
d_call: TRBD1; clone_size: NA; v_call: TRBV5-4; j_call: TRBJ2-7; cdr3_aa: CASSADRGRGYEQYF; cdr3_nt: TGTGCCAGCAGCGCGGACAGGGGGAGAGGGTACGAGCAGTACTTC
d_call: TRBD2; clone_size: NA; v_call: TRBV4-1; j_call: TRBJ2-7; cdr3_aa: CASSPSTSGGTYEQYF; cdr3_nt: TGCGCCAGCAGCCCCAGTACTAGCGGGGGGACCTACGAGCAGTACTTC
d_call: NA; clone_size: NA; v_call: TRBV27; j_call: TRBJ1-1; cdr3_aa: CASSFGGNTEAFF; cdr3_nt: TGTGCCAGCAGTTTCGGGGGGAACACTGAAGCTTTCTTT
d_call: NA; clone_size: once; v_call: TRBV28; j_call: TRBJ2-7; cdr3_aa: CASSPPGLVYEQYF; cdr3_nt: TGTGCCAGCAGTCCGCCGGGGCTCGTTTACGAGCAGTACTTC
d_call: NA; clone_size: NA; v_call: TRBV27; j_call: TRBJ2-2; cdr3_aa: CASRGGTTGELFF; cdr3_nt: TGTGCCAGCAGGGGCGGGACGACCGGGGAGCTGTTTTTT
d_call: NA; clone_size: NA; v_call: TRBV9; j_call: TRBJ1-6; cdr3_aa: CASSVRQPVQGRYSPLHF; cdr3_nt: TGTGCCAGCAGCGTCCGACAACCCGTCCAGGGGAGGTATTCACCCCTCCACTTT
d_call: NA; clone_size: NA; v_call: TRBV28; j_call: TRBJ1-2; cdr3_aa: CASEKGDRNGYTF; cdr3_nt: TGTGCCAGCGAAAAGGGTGATAGGAATGGCTACACCTTC
d_call: NA; clone_size: NA; v_call: TRBV7-6; j_call: TRBJ2-2; cdr3_aa: CASSLEGDGTGELFF; cdr3_nt: TGTGCCAGCAGCTTAGAGGGTGATGGGACCGGGGAGCTGTTTTTT
d_call: NA; clone_size: NA; v_call: TRBV5-8; j_call: TRBJ1-1; cdr3_aa: CASSADPFERNTEAFF; cdr3_nt: TGTGCCAGCAGCGCCGATCCGTTCGAGCGGAACACTGAAGCTTTCTTT
d_call: NA; clone_size: NA; v_call: TRBV4-1; j_call: TRBJ1-3; cdr3_aa: CASSQEGRGSSGNTIYF; cdr3_nt: TGCGCCAGCAGCCAAGAGGGGCGAGGGAGCTCTGGAAACACCATATATTTT
d_call: NA; clone_size: NA; v_call: TRBV5-5; j_call: TRBJ2-7; cdr3_aa: CASSLETHSSYEQYF; cdr3_nt: TGTGCCAGCAGCTTGGAAACCCACAGCTCCTACGAGCAGTACTTC
d_call: NA; clone_size: NA; v_call: TRBV4-1; j_call: TRBJ2-1; cdr3_aa: CASSHSVSSYNEQFF; cdr3_nt: TGCGCCAGCAGCCACAGCGTTAGCTCCTACAATGAGCAGTTCTTC
d_call: NA; clone_size: NA; v_call: TRBV14; j_call: TRBJ2-7; cdr3_aa: CASSQETGRPYEQYF; cdr3_nt: TGTGCCAGCAGCCAGGAGACGGGGAGGCCCTACGAGCAGTACTTC
d_call: TRBD2; clone_size: NA; v_call: TRBV27; j_call: TRBJ2-3; cdr3_aa: CASSLGGRLSTDTQYF; cdr3_nt: TGTGCCAGCAGTTTAGGCGGGAGGCTGTCAACAGATACGCAGTATTTT
d_call: NA; clone_size: NA; v_call: TRBV6-1; j_call: TRBJ2-2; cdr3_aa: CASSEGMKNTGELFF; cdr3_nt: TGTGCCAGCAGTGAAGGTATGAAGAACACCGGGGAGCTGTTTTTT
d_call: NA; clone_size: NA; v_call: TRBV29-1; j_call: TRBJ2-7; cdr3_aa: CSVEVGEQYF; cdr3_nt: TGCAGCGTTGAAGTCGGGGAGCAGTACTTC
d_call: NA; clone_size: NA; v_call: TRBV7-9; j_call: TRBJ1-2; cdr3_aa: CASSLRVGYGYTF; cdr3_nt: TGTGCCAGCAGCTTGAGGGTGGGCTATGGCTACACCTTC
d_call: NA; clone_size: NA; v_call: TRBV21-1; j_call: TRBJ2-7; cdr3_aa: CASSKRTASYEQYF; cdr3_nt: TGTGCCAGCAGCAAAAGGACAGCCTCCTACGAGCAGTACTTC
d_call: NA; clone_size: NA; v_call: TRBV10-2; j_call: TRBJ2-1; cdr3_aa: CASRGYNEQFF; cdr3_nt: TGCGCCAGCAGGGGGTACAATGAGCAGTTCTTC
d_call: TRBD1; clone_size: NA; v_call: TRBV2; j_call: TRBJ1-2; cdr3_aa: CASSDQTGGSGWNYGYTF; cdr3_nt: TGTGCCAGCAGCGATCAGACAGGGGGGTCTGGGTGGAACTATGGCTACACCTTC
d_call: NA; clone_size: NA; v_call: TRBV15; j_call: TRBJ2-7; cdr3_aa: CATSSSYEQYF; cdr3_nt: TGTGCCACCAGCAGCAGCTACGAGCAGTACTTC
d_call: NA; clone_size: NA; v_call: TRBV15; j_call: TRBJ1-5; cdr3_aa: CATTLGEGQPQHF; cdr3_nt: TGTGCCACCACCTTGGGGGAAGGTCAGCCCCAGCATTTT
d_call: NA; clone_size: once; v_call: TRBV7-9; j_call: TRBJ2-5; cdr3_aa: CASSLGFGTEETQYF; cdr3_nt: TGTGCCAGCAGCTTAGGTTTCGGGACCGAAGAGACCCAGTACTTC
d_call: NA; clone_size: NA; v_call: TRBV9; j_call: TRBJ2-6; cdr3_aa: CASSPEGGDPGANVLTF; cdr3_nt: TGTGCCAGCAGCCCAGAAGGGGGGGACCCTGGGGCCAACGTCCTGACTTTC
d_call: NA; clone_size: NA; v_call: TRBV2; j_call: TRBJ1-1; cdr3_aa: CASTPLGTEAFF; cdr3_nt: TGTGCCAGCACCCCCCTGGGCACTGAAGCTTTCTTT
d_call: TRBD2; clone_size: NA; v_call: TRBV27; j_call: TRBJ2-7; cdr3_aa: CASSLRAGDEQYF; cdr3_nt: TGTGCCAGCAGTTTACGGGCGGGAGACGAGCAGTACTTC
d_call: NA; clone_size: NA; v_call: TRBV6-5; j_call: TRBJ2-5; cdr3_aa: CASSYSEPETQYF; cdr3_nt: TGTGCCAGCAGTTATTCAGAGCCGGAGACCCAGTACTTC